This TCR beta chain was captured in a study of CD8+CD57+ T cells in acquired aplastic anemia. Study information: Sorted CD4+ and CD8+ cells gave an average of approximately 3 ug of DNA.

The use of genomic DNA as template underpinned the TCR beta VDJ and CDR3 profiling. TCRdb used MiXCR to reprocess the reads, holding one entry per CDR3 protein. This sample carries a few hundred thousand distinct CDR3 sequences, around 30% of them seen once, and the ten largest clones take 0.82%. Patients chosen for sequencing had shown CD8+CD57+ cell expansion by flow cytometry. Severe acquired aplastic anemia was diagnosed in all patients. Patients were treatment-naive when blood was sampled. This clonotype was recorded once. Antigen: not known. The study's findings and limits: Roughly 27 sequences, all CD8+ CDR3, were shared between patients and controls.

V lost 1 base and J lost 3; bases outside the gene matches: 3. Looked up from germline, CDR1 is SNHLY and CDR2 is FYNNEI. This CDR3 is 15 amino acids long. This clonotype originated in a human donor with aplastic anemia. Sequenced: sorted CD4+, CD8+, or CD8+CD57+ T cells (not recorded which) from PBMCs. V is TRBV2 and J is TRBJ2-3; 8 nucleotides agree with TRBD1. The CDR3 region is CASSEGRTGTDTQYF. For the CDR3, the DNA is TGTGCCAGCAGTGAAGGGCGGACAGGGACAGATACGCAGTATTTT.